This T cell receptor (beta chain) is drawn from a study of blood T cells in healthy people across ages. A minimum of 7 million PBMCs was isolated per sample. Germline CDR1 and CDR2: SEHNR and FQNEAQ (reference sequence). The CDR3 runs 14 residues. A J-beta primer mix and a sample-barcoded 5' primer were used in a second PCR of roughly 6 to 12 cycles. TCRdb reprocessed the 5' RACE reads via MiXCR and lists one record per CDR3 protein. The sample carries about 760,000 distinct CDR3 sequences, around 25% recorded once. These data also featured in a second study, about T cells of mothers and their children. From that report: Thymic selection shapes TCR recombination output similarly in related and unrelated pairs. The data showed no persistent microchimeric T cell clones.

Sequencing was carried out using blood. The TCR comes from a boy between 10 and 17 years old in good health. The rearrangement joins TRBV7-9 to TRBJ2-5, with a possible D match to TRBD2 (5 bases). The DNA end favors TRBJ2-7, so the J call may be wrong. In nucleotides, the CDR3 is TGTGCCAGCAGCTTGGGCCCGAATCGGGGCGAGCAGTACTTC. Protein sequence: CASSLGPNRGEQYF.